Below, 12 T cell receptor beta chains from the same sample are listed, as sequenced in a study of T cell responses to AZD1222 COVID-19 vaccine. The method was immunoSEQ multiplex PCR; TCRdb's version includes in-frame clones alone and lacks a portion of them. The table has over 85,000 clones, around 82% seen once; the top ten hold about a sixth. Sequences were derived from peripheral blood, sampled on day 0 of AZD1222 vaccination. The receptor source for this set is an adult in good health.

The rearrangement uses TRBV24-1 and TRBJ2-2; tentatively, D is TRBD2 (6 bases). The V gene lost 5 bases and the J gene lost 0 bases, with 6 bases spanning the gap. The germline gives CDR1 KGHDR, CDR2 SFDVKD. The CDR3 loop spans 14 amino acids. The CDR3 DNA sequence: TGTGCCACCAGTGGCGGGGCGAACACCGGGGAGCTGTTTTTT. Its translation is CATSGGANTGELFF.

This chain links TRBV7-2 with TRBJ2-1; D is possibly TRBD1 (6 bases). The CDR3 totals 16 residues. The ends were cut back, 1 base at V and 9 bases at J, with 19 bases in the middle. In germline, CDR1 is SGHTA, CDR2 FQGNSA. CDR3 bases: TGTGCCAGCAGCTTAGATCGGGACATGGCTAACGGTGAGCAGTTCTTC. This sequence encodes CASSLDRDMANGEQFF.

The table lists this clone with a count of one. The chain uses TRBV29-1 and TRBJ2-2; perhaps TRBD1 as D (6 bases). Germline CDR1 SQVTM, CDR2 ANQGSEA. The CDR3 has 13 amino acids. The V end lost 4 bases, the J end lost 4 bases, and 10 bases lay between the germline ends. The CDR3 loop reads CSVGQGSTGELFF. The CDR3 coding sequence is TGCAGCGTTGGGCAGGGGAGCACCGGGGAGCTGTTTTTT.

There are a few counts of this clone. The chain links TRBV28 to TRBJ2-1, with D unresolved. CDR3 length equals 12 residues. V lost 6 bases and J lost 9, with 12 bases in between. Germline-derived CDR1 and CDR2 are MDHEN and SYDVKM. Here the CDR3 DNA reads TGTGCCAGCAGCCCCCCGGGTGGTGAGCAGTTCTTC. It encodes CASSPPGGEQFF. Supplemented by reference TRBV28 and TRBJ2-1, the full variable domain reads DVKVTQSSRYLVKRTGEKVFLECVQDMDHENMFWYRQDPGLGLRLIYFSYDVKMKEKGDIPEGYSVSREKKERFSLILESASTNQTSMYLCASSPPGGEQFFGPGTRLTVL.

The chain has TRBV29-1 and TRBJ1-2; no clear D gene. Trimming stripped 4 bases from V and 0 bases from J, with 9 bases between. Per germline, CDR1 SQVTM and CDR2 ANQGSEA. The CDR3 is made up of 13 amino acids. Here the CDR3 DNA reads TGCAGCGTTGTCGGGAGAACTAACTATGGCTACACCTTC. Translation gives CSVVGRTNYGYTF.

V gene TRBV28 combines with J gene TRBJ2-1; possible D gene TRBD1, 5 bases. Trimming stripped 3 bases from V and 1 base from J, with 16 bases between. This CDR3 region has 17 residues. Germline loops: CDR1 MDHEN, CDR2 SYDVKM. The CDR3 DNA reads TGTGCCAGCAGTTTCCCCCGCCAGGGTCGTTCCTACAATGAGCAGTTCTTC. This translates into CASSFPRQGRSYNEQFF.

The CDR3 is CSVLGYEQYF. CDR3 sequence (DNA): TGCAGCGTTTTAGGCTACGAGCAGTACTTC. The chain is built from TRBV29-1 and TRBJ2-7; no definite D call. Trimming took 5 bases from V and 3 from J, leaving 5 bases between them. Germline V gene data show CDR1 as SQVTM and CDR2 as ANQGSEA. This CDR3 spans 10 amino acids.

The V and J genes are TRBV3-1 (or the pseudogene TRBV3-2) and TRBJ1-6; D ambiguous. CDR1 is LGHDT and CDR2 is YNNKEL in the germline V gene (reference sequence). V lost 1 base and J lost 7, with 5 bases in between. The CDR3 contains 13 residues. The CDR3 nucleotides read TGTGCCAGCAGCCAAGTTCCCAATTCACCCCTCCACTTT. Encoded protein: CASSQVPNSPLHF.

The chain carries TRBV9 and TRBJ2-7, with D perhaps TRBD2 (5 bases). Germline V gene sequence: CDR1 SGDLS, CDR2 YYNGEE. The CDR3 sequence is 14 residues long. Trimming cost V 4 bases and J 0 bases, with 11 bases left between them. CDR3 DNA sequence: TGTGCCAGCAGCCCTCTAGGGAGCTCCTACGAGCAGTACTTC. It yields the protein CASSPLGSSYEQYF.

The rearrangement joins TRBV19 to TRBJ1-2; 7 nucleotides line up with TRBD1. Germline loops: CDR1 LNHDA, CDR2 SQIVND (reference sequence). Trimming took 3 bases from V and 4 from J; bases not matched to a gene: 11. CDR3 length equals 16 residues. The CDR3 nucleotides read TGTGCCAGTAGTATTGCCTCGACAGGGTTTATCTATGGCTACACCTTC. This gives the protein CASSIASTGFIYGYTF.

The CDR3 spells CASSLIPIGVDRRDRGYTF. The CDR3, as DNA: TGTGCCAGCAGCTTAATCCCGATCGGGGTCGACAGGAGAGACAGAGGCTACACCTTC. The rearrangement links TRBV11-2 to TRBJ1-2; D is possibly TRBD1 (6 bases). There are 19 residues in the CDR3. Trimming shortened V by 2 bases and J by 8 bases, and 30 bases separated the two germline ends. Germline assignment: CDR1 SGHAT and CDR2 FQNNGV.

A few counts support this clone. The CDR3 DNA sequence: TGTGCCAGCAGCTTGAACGGATACTTCTATGGCTACACCTTC. Translation gives CASSLNGYFYGYTF. The V call is TRBV5-6, the J call TRBJ1-2; no clear D. This CDR3 comprises 14 residues. Trimming left V 1 base short and J 4 bases short, with 11 bases between. Per the germline V gene, CDR1 is SGHDT and CDR2 is YYEEEE.